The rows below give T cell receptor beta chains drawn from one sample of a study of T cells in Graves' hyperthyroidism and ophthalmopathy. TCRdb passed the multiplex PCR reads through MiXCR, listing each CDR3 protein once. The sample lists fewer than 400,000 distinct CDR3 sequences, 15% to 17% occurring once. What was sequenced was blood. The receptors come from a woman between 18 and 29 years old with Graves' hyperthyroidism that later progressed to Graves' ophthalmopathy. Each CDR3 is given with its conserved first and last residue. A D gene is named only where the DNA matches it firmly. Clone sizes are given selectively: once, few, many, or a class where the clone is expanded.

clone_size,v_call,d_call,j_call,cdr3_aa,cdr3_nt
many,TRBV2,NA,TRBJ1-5,CASSERTVNQPQHF,TGTGCCAGCAGTGAGAGAACAGTCAATCAGCCCCAGCATTTT
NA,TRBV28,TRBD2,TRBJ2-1,CASSPPSGNHNEQFF,TGTGCCAGCAGCCCTCCTAGCGGGAACCACAATGAGCAGTTCTTC
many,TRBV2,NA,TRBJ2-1,CAVLGGEQFF,TGTGCCGTATTAGGGGGTGAGCAGTTCTTC
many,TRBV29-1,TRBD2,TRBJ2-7,CSVKTGTRAYEQYF,TGCAGCGTAAAAACCGGGACTAGGGCCTACGAGCAGTACTTC
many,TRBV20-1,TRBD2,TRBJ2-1,CSAGPSGRARYGEQFF,TGCAGTGCTGGGCCCAGCGGGAGGGCCCGGTACGGTGAGCAGTTCTTC
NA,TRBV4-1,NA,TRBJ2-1,CASSQDRGTEQFF,TGCGCCAGCAGCCAAGATCGGGGGACTGAGCAGTTCTTC
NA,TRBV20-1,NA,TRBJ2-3,CSARDLLGGYTDTQYF,TGCAGTGCTAGAGATCTCCTGGGGGGTTACACAGATACGCAGTATTTT
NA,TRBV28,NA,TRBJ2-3,CASSLVVPPDTQYF,TGTGCCAGCAGTTTGGTGGTTCCCCCAGATACGCAGTATTTT
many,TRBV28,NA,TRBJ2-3,CASIPRVLPGRTQYF,TGTGCCAGCATCCCCCGCGTCCTCCCGGGGAGGACGCAGTATTTT
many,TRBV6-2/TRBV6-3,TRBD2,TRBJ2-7,CASTLTGTSGVRYEQYF,TGTGCCAGCACCTTAACCGGGACTAGCGGGGTCCGGTACGAGCAGTACTTC
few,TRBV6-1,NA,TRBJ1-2,CASSYRGGEAHGYTF,TGTGCCAGCAGTTATAGGGGCGGAGAGGCCCATGGCTACACCTTC
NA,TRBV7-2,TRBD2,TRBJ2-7,CASSLANGRAAGEQYF,TGTGCCAGCAGCTTAGCGAACGGGAGGGCCGCTGGTGAGCAGTACTTC